The clone carrying this T cell receptor beta chain was counted only a few times. Its antigen remains unknown. These data come from a study of T cell repertoires in cytomegalovirus infection. Study context: The authors used CMV epitopes that were HLA-C-restricted (recently identified) and HLA-B-restricted (well studied). TCR beta signatures that were public indicated CMV infection and matching HLA type.

TCRdb fed the reads into MiXCR, producing one record per CDR3 protein. The table has hundreds of thousands of distinct CDR3 sequences, around 30% seen once; the top ten hold 11% to 15%. The CDR3 extends over 14 amino acids. V dropped 2 bases and J dropped 5 bases, with 10 bases sitting between them. The germline gives CDR1 WSHSY, CDR2 SAAADI. General observations from the study: HLA-C-restricted TCR beta clonotypes specific for CMV led the ex vivo response.

The chain carries TRBV10-2 and TRBJ2-1, with D perhaps TRBD2 (6 bases). Material: cultured CD8+ T cells from PBMCs, obtained from culture after CMV antigen stimulation. The receptor comes from a human donor in good health (CMV status not recorded). Some clones in this sample may be carry-over from other donors' samples. CDR3 DNA sequence: TGCGCCAGCAGTGAGGGGGGAGGAGACAATGAGCAGTTCTTC. Protein: CASSEGGGDNEQFF.